At least ten counts were recorded for the clone carrying this TCR beta chain. Individuals selected for sequencing had exhibited CD8+CD57+ cell expansion on flow cytometry. The data stem from a study of CD8+CD57+ T cells in acquired aplastic anemia. About the study: Sorting CD4+ and CD8+ cells gave DNA averaging approximately 3 ug.

V shed 0 bases and J shed 6 bases, with 9 bases lying between them. The CDR3 loop spans 13 amino acids. Germline CDR1 and CDR2: LGHNA and YNFKEQ. TCR beta VDJ and CDR3 were profiled, and genomic DNA was the template. TCRdb reprocessed the reads with MiXCR, giving one entry per CDR3 protein. The sample has 180,000 or so distinct CDR3 sequences, nearly 65% seen once; the top ten hold approximately 40%. Sequencing was done on a sample of sorted CD4+, CD8+, or CD8+CD57+ T cells (not recorded which) from PBMCs. The chain carries TRBV4-2 and TRBJ2-7; no reliable D call. The source of this sequence is a human donor with aplastic anemia. The CDR3 sequence: CASSQDGLGEQYF. The CDR3 DNA is TGTGCCAGCAGCCAAGATGGGCTAGGCGAGCAGTACTTC.